Following are 17 T cell receptor beta chains from one sample sequenced in a study of CD8+ T cells in alopecia areata. Treatment here: oral pan-JAK inhibitor, 5-10 mg twice daily. Reverse transcription of extracted RNA yielded cDNA, which provided the sequencing template. Produced via immunoSEQ multiplex PCR; TCRdb's table is partial and in-frame only. The sample has about 300,000 clones, more than 45% seen once. This material consisted of CD4+ T cells sorted from blood, taken at week 24, from a patient treated with tofacitinib. These receptors were collected from a human donor with alopecia areata.

This clone was recorded once. The chain recombines TRBV6-1 with TRBJ2-7; tentatively, D is TRBD1 (6 bases). Looked up from germline, CDR1 is MNHNS and CDR2 is SASEGT. V lost 5 bases and J lost 0, with 11 bases in between. There are 14 residues in the CDR3. The CDR3 protein is CASSPDRSSYEQYF. In DNA form, the CDR3 reads TGTGCCAGCAGTCCCGACAGGAGCTCCTACGAGCAGTACTTC.

The V and J genes are TRBV11-2 and TRBJ1-5; D is perhaps TRBD1 (6 bases). Germline assignment: CDR1 SGHAT and CDR2 FQNNGV. This CDR3 is 17 amino acids long. Trimming took off 1 base at V and 3 bases at J, with 16 bases between the two ends. CDR3 nucleotides: TGTGCCAGCAGCTTAGTCGGGCAGGGGACTTCCAATCAGCCCCAGCATTTT. Translating gives CASSLVGQGTSNQPQHF.

V gene TRBV28 combines with J gene TRBJ1-4; D unresolved. The CDR3 runs to 14 residues. CDR1 MDHEN and CDR2 SYDVKM come from the germline V gene. Trimming stripped 2 bases from V and 10 bases from J, with 14 bases between. Here the CDR3 reads CASSLRASMGKLFF. The CDR3 DNA is TGTGCCAGCAGTTTAAGGGCCTCCATGGGAAAACTGTTTTTT.

The chain carries TRBV27 and TRBJ1-1, with 7 bases matching TRBD1. The trim removed 10 bases at V and 3 bases at J, leaving 8 bases unmatched. Germline-derived CDR1 and CDR2 are MNHEY and SMNVEV (reference sequence). The CDR3 totals 13 residues. CDR3 protein: CAIRNRGDTEAFF. The DNA for the CDR3 is TGTGCCATCAGAAACAGGGGCGACACTGAAGCTTTCTTT.

The chain recombines TRBV30 with TRBJ1-1; D unclear. Per germline, CDR1 GTSNPN and CDR2 SVGIG (reference sequence). This CDR3 spans 12 amino acids. Trimming removed 1 base from V and 6 bases from J, with 9 bases in between. The CDR3 sequence is CAWSDGRSEAFF. In nucleotides, the CDR3 is TGTGCCTGGAGTGATGGGAGGTCTGAAGCTTTCTTT.

The chain recombines TRBV28 with TRBJ1-2; the D is unclear. V was clipped by 2 bases and J by 4 bases, with 5 bases between them. The CDR3 has 12 amino acids. Germline CDR1 and CDR2: MDHEN and SYDVKM. The CDR3 reads CASSLVSYGYTF. DNA for the CDR3: TGTGCCAGCAGTTTAGTCTCCTATGGCTACACCTTC.

The CDR3 region has the DNA TGTGCCAGCAGTTTAACCTACAGAGGACAGCAATCGTCTGAAGCTTTCTTT. Protein sequence: CASSLTYRGQQSSEAFF. The rearrangement joins TRBV27 to TRBJ1-1; weak D call: TRBD1 (6 bases). Trimming removed 2 bases from V and 6 bases from J, with 22 bases in between. The CDR3 loop spans 17 amino acids. The germline CDR1 and CDR2 sequences are MNHEY and SMNVEV (reference sequence).

The rearrangement links TRBV5-1 to TRBJ2-3; D not resolved. Germline CDR1 SGHRS, CDR2 YFSETQ. The V end was cut by 0 bases, the J end by 4 bases, with 15 bases between. CDR3 size: 16 residues. As DNA, the CDR3 is TGCGCCAGCAGCTTGGGGTTCGGGCCCTTCGCAGATACGCAGTATTTT. This translates into CASSLGFGPFADTQYF.

The J gene is TRBJ1-2, the V gene TRBV4-3; D is perhaps TRBD1 (5 bases). CDR3 length: 16 amino acids. Germline lookup yields CDR1 LGHNA and CDR2 YSLEER. V was clipped by 0 bases and J by 5 bases, with 16 bases between them. DNA for the CDR3: TGCGCCAGCAGCCAAGAGGTTGGCTCTGGGGGGTATGGCTACACCTTC. Protein: CASSQEVGSGGYGYTF.

The rearrangement links TRBV27 to TRBJ2-3; D is ambiguous. Trimming removed 3 bases at V and 0 bases at J, with 7 bases between. CDR3 size: 14 residues. Germline lookup yields CDR1 MNHEY and CDR2 SMNVEV (reference sequence). Here the CDR3 reads CASSFYTSTDTQYF. CDR3 DNA sequence: TGTGCCAGCAGTTTCTATACAAGCACAGATACGCAGTATTTT.

The J gene is TRBJ2-1, the V gene TRBV5-4, with TRBD1 matching 9 bases. The CDR3 runs 15 residues. Germline-derived CDR1 and CDR2 are SGHNT and YYREEE (reference sequence). With V trimmed by 4 bases and J by 0 bases, 2 bases remained unmatched. This chain's CDR3 is CASSPTGGSYNEQFF. CDR3 nucleotides: TGTGCCAGCAGCCCGACAGGGGGCTCCTACAATGAGCAGTTCTTC. Variable domain in full (rest from reference TRBV5-4 and TRBJ2-1): ETGVTQSPTHLIKTRGQQVTLRCSSQSGHNTVSWYQQALGQGPQFIFQYYREEENGRGNFPPRFSGLQFPNYSSELNVNALELDDSALYLCASSPTGGSYNEQFFGPGTRLTVL.

The J gene is TRBJ2-5, the V gene TRBV6-5; D possibly matches TRBD1 or TRBD2 (5 bases each). The CDR3 length is 15 residues. Germline V lookup: CDR1 MNHEY, CDR2 SVGAGI. The V gene lost 3 bases and the J gene lost 2 bases, with 13 bases spanning the gap. The CDR3 region is CASSYTGTEQETQYF. The CDR3 nucleotides read TGTGCCAGCAGTTATACCGGGACCGAGCAAGAGACCCAGTACTTC.

The chain carries TRBV2 and TRBJ1-6; D remains unclear. The germline gives CDR1 SNHLY, CDR2 FYNNEI. Trimming pared 7 bases from V and 0 bases from J, leaving 10 bases between. There are 15 residues in the CDR3. The CDR3 bases are TGTGCCAGCATGGAGATCAGCTCCTATAATTCACCCCTCCACTTT. Translating it yields CASMEISSYNSPLHF.

This clone appeared a few times. V usage is TRBV4-1 and J usage is TRBJ2-1; 12 nucleotides line up with TRBD2. CDR1 and CDR2 from the germline V gene are MGHRA and YSYEKL. There are 15 residues in the CDR3. V was pared by 3 bases and J by 9 bases, with 6 bases of the junction left unmatched. Here the CDR3 reads CASSHLGLAGLEQFF. The CDR3 DNA reads TGCGCCAGCAGCCATCTCGGACTAGCGGGACTTGAGCAGTTCTTC.

The chain uses TRBV6-5 and TRBJ1-6; D is unclear. The CDR3 runs to 14 residues. V was clipped by 6 bases and J by 8 bases, with 14 bases between them. Germline CDR1 reads MNHEY; CDR2 reads SVGAGI. CDR3 sequence reads: CASSQRRVDSPLHF. The CDR3 DNA reads TGTGCCAGCAGCCAACGCCGGGTCGATTCACCCCTCCACTTT.

The chain uses TRBV7-9 and TRBJ1-5; TRBD1 might be the D (6 bases). V shed 1 base and J shed 1 base, with 11 bases lying between them. This CDR3 is 16 amino acids long. The germline gives CDR1 SEHNR, CDR2 FQNEAQ (reference sequence). The CDR3 DNA follows: TGTGCCAGCAGCTTAGAGGGGGGCGCCAGCAATCAGCCCCAGCATTTT. The encoded protein is CASSLEGGASNQPQHF.

This clone appeared a single time. The same CDR3 can be traced to other DNA sequences in this sample. The chain uses TRBV5-1 and TRBJ2-5; 8 bases are shared with TRBD1. The CDR3 is 13 amino acids. The germline V gene encodes CDR1 SGHRS and CDR2 YFSETQ. The V segment lost 3 bases and the J segment 4 bases; nucleotides outside the gene matches: 2. The CDR3 sequence is CASSSDRGETQYF. The CDR3 DNA follows: TGCGCCAGCAGCTCCGACAGGGGAGAGACCCAGTACTTC.